This T cell receptor beta chain was captured in a study of CD8 T cells in Susac syndrome. Reverse transcription of about 0.5 to 1 ug RNA used random hexamers. The TCR beta CDR3 was amplified by immunoSEQ multiplex PCR across 54 Vbeta, 13 Jbeta. MiXCR was run by TCRdb on the immunoSEQ multiplex PCR reads, yielding one entry per CDR3 protein. The table includes around 130,000 distinct CDR3 sequences, roughly 92% detected once. Germline CDR1 SNHLY, CDR2 FYNNEI. V was shortened by 3 bases and J by 8 bases, with 19 bases between the two germline ends. This CDR3 spans 15 amino acids. This sequence joins TRBV2 and TRBJ1-2; D possibly corresponds to TRBD1 (6 bases). The sequence was obtained from a human donor in good health. The sequenced material came from CD4+ T cells from PBMCs. CDR3 sequence (DNA): TGTGCCAGCAGTGACCAGTCACAGGGACGCCCGGGCTACACCTTC. Amino acids: CASSDQSQGRPGYTF.